This T cell receptor (beta chain) was observed in a study of blood T cell repertoires in COVID-19. Study-level background: The origin of the acute and convalescent COVID-19 samples was the United States, Italy and Spain.

In the original workflow: Amplification of reference gene primers was used by the study to estimate nucleated cell counts. Sequencing was performed with immunoSEQ multiplex PCR; in TCRdb, only in-frame clones are kept and a portion is missing. The D gene and trimming were derived from the DNA, and the V and J assignments and clone size from that table. The sample contains about 190,000 clones, 70% to 85% of which appear only once. Everyone who took part was roughly 18 to 89 years old, and they came from about 25 US areas. CDR3 length: 20 amino acids. The germline V gene has CDR1 SGHRS and CDR2 YFSETQ. The junction had 26 bases not matched to a gene; V was cut back by 2 bases and J by 15 bases.

This TCR was recovered from a woman in her thirties who had recovered from COVID-19. V is TRBV5-1 and J is TRBJ2-1; 13 bases align to TRBD2. Sequences were obtained from PBMCs or T cells enriched from blood (not recorded which). CDR3 protein: CASSFIPTGGPGTSGILGFF. In DNA, the CDR3 is TGCGCCAGCAGCTTCATTCCGACAGGGGGCCCGGGGACTAGCGGGATACTGGGGTTCTTC.